A single sample gave rise to the 5 T cell receptor beta chains below, sequenced in a study of shared T cell receptors in the human thymus. Measured with immunoSEQ multiplex PCR; TCRdb has only the in-frame clones, and not every one. The table lists about 500,000 clones, 75% to 85% of them singletons, with around 0.012% in the top ten. These data also featured in a second study, about human thymus T cells.

The sample was thymocytes. These receptors were taken from a boy under two years old with a congenital heart defect.

This clone was observed a handful of times. This chain links TRBV28 with TRBJ2-4, with TRBD2 matching 11 bases. Trimming at V came to 0 bases and at J to 5 bases, leaving 0 bases not matched to a gene. Germline V gene lookup returns CDR1 MDHEN and CDR2 SYDVKM. CDR3 length: 15 residues. The CDR3 sequence is CASSLWTSGENIQYF. DNA of the CDR3: TGTGCCAGCAGTTTATGGACTAGCGGGGAAAACATTCAGTACTTC. Filled out from reference TRBV28 and TRBJ2-4, the complete variable domain reads DVKVTQSSRYLVKRTGEKVFLECVQDMDHENMFWYRQDPGLGLRLIYFSYDVKMKEKGDIPEGYSVSREKKERFSLILESASTNQTSMYLCASSLWTSGENIQYFGAGTRLSVL.

V usage is TRBV10-1 and J usage is TRBJ2-2; D is unclear. The CDR3 covers 14 residues. Germline loops: CDR1 WNHNN, CDR2 SYGVQD (reference sequence). Trimming pared 3 bases from V and 8 bases from J, leaving 13 bases between. DNA for the CDR3: TGCGCCAGCAGTGAAAAGCCTCCTCCGGGGGAGCTGTTTTTT. Amino acid sequence: CASSEKPPPGELFF.

The chain carries TRBV14 and TRBJ2-7; 10 bases agree with TRBD2. V was pared by 4 bases and J by 5 bases, with 17 bases of the junction left unmatched. The V gene's germline CDR1 is SGHDN and CDR2 FVKESK. This CDR3 region has 18 residues. In nucleotides, the CDR3 is TGTGCCAGCAGCCTCCGGACTAGCGGAGACGGAGGTCTCGACGAGCAGTACTTC. This encodes CASSLRTSGDGGLDEQYF.

The chain is built from TRBV2 and TRBJ2-7; 12 bases fit TRBD2. This CDR3 has 16 residues. The V gene end was trimmed by 4 bases and the J gene end by 2 bases; junction bases not matched to a gene: 6. Germline CDR1 SNHLY, CDR2 FYNNEI. The DNA for the CDR3 is TGTGCCAGCAGTGCCACTAGCGGGAGGTCACCCTACGAGCAGTACTTC. Translating it yields CASSATSGRSPYEQYF.

The chain couples TRBV28 to TRBJ1-5; a possible D gene is TRBD1 (5 bases). Trimming shortened V by 2 bases and J by 3 bases, and 17 bases separated the two germline ends. This CDR3 contains 17 residues. Germline loops: CDR1 MDHEN, CDR2 SYDVKM. CDR3 region: CASSLKGRTFTNQPQHF. The CDR3 bases are TGTGCCAGCAGTTTAAAGGGGAGGACCTTCACCAATCAGCCCCAGCATTTT.